These 7 T cell receptor beta chains originate from one sample sequenced in a study of regulatory T cells in long-lasting Graves disease. For TCR beta, libraries came from iRepertoire HTBI primers and Arm-PCR of CDR3 regions. Each CDR3 protein is one row after TCRdb ran MiXCR on the multiplex PCR reads. The table shows roughly 500,000 distinct CDR3 sequences, with around 20% occurring only once. Stated time point: persistent/refractory GD, antithyroid drugs over 5 years with positive TRAb. PBMCs were the source of the RNA used for TCR sequencing. The material sequenced was peripheral blood mononuclear cells (PBMCs), taken when the disease was refractory, from a patient treated with antithyroid drugs. The receptors derive from a female donor with Graves disease.

The rearrangement joins TRBV6-2 or TRBV6-3 to TRBJ1-3; D is possibly TRBD1 (5 bases). The germline V and J ends were trimmed by 0 bases and 0 bases, with 9 bases remaining between them. CDR1 and CDR2 (germline): MNHEY, SVGEGT. The CDR3 length is 16 residues. This CDR3 reads CASSYSGELSGNTIYF. The CDR3 coding sequence is TGTGCCAGCAGTTACTCGGGGGAACTCTCTGGAAACACCATATATTTT.

V usage is TRBV9 and J usage is TRBJ2-7; 9 bases agree with TRBD2. The ends lost 1 base at V and 6 bases at J; junction bases unmatched: 8. The germline V gene has CDR1 SGDLS and CDR2 YYNGEE. The CDR3 extends over 15 amino acids. The CDR3 coding sequence is TGTGCCAGCAGCGTAAGAATAGCGGGAGTTAGCGAGCAGTACTTC. It yields the protein CASSVRIAGVSEQYF.

With regard to this clonotype: One end of the junction is discordant with germline, which a read error may explain. This chain joins TRBV5-1 and TRBJ2-5; 10 bases align to TRBD1. Per the germline V gene, CDR1 is SGHRS and CDR2 is YFSETQ. This CDR3 contains 15 residues. The CDR3 reads CASSLDLTGGETQYF. The CDR3 DNA sequence: TGTGCCAGCAGCTTGGACCTGACAGGGGGCGAGACCCAGTACTTC.

This clonotype was counted ten times or more. The chain recombines TRBV11-2 with TRBJ1-1; D unresolved. Trimming removed 5 bases at V and 6 bases at J, with 10 bases between. The CDR3 is 12 residues long. The germline V gene has CDR1 SGHAT and CDR2 FQNNGV. The CDR3 spells CASSTWGPEAFF. The CDR3 coding sequence is TGTGCCAGCAGCACGTGGGGTCCTGAAGCTTTCTTT.

This clonotype was detected a few times. This chain connects TRBV7-9 to TRBJ2-7, with D maybe TRBD2 (5 bases). The CDR3 length is 23 residues. Germline CDR1 reads SEHNR; CDR2 reads FQNEAQ (reference sequence). Between the trimmed V and J ends, which lost 5 bases and 6 bases, there was a span of 44 bases. CDR3 DNA sequence: TGTGCCAGCAGCCAAAGCAGCTTAGAGCGGTCGCCCTTGGGCGACTCAAAATGGGGCGAGCAGTACTTC. It codes for CASSQSSLERSPLGDSKWGEQYF.

This clonotype has a count of ten or more. The J gene is TRBJ1-4, the V gene TRBV27; D not certain. Germline V gene data show CDR1 as MNHEY and CDR2 as SMNVEV (reference sequence). V lost 6 bases to trimming and J lost 4 bases, with 15 bases between them. This CDR3 region has 15 residues. The DNA of the CDR3 is TGTGCCAGCAGCCAATTCCGGAGCTATAATGAAAAACTGTTTTTT. Translating it yields CASSQFRSYNEKLFF.

This clonotype was recorded at least ten times. V gene TRBV27 combines with J gene TRBJ1-1, with D uncertain. The CDR3 runs 14 residues. The V end lost 0 bases, the J end lost 5 bases, and 10 bases lay between the germline ends. Germline V CDR1 and CDR2: MNHEY, SMNVEV (reference sequence). The CDR3 loop is CASSLSEGYTEAFF. DNA for the CDR3: TGTGCCAGCAGTTTATCGGAAGGGTATACTGAAGCTTTCTTT.